A selection of T cell receptor beta chains follows, all from one sample in a study of graft-versus-host responses after intestinal transplantation. Only in-frame clones appear in the TCRdb table, and some are missing; sequencing was by immunoSEQ multiplex PCR. The profile shows under 20,000 clones, around nine tenths of them singletons. Material: PBMCs, obtained around 230 days after intestinal transplant. The receptors come from a human patient who received an intestinal transplant, so some T cells may come from the graft donor. Both conserved end residues are part of each CDR3. Size is omitted from some rows. Given values are once, few, many or a class for expanded clones.

j_gene,v_gene,abundance,CDR3aa
TRBJ2-3,TRBV10-1,-,CASSESSNTQYF
TRBJ2-4,TRBV9,-,CASSEKNIQYF
TRBJ2-7,TRBV13,-,CASSYGLVPYEQYF
TRBJ1-1,TRBV18,-,CASSPGMTAIEAFF
TRBJ2-1,TRBV9,-,CARSVGAGGYNEQFF
TRBJ1-1,TRBV7-9,-,CASSLHAMNTEAFF
TRBJ2-1,TRBV11-3,once,CASSLDGWQGLNAYNEQFF
TRBJ1-3,TRBV5-1,-,CASSLSSSGNTIYF
TRBJ2-5,TRBV19,few,CASSIALAGEETQYF
TRBJ2-7,TRBV18,-,CASSPVRDPQYF
TRBJ2-2,TRBV27,-,CASSPVQWGGTGELFF
TRBJ2-5,TRBV2,-,CASKYQETQYF
TRBJ1-1,TRBV10-2,-,CASSPDTYTEAFF
TRBJ2-2,TRBV6-6,-,CASSYSAGGELFF
TRBJ1-1,TRBV7-9,once,CASSSTGTGNTEAFF
TRBJ2-4,TRBV25-1,-,CASTSAKDLAKNIQYF
TRBJ2-2,TRBV9,-,CASSAPRTGRNTGELFF
TRBJ2-2,TRBV19,-,CASAAGQGYTGELFF
TRBJ2-7,TRBV19,-,CASSISRDRSYEQYF
TRBJ1-1,TRBV2,-,CASLDKRTTEAFF
TRBJ1-6,TRBV27,-,CASSFGGGGFSPLHF
TRBJ2-7,TRBV5-6,-,CASSLQVYEQYF
TRBJ2-3,TRBV2,-,CASSLTGSTGAYTDTQYF
TRBJ1-1,TRBV19,-,CAVEGGVENTEAFF
TRBJ2-5,TRBV10-3,-,CAIKGTAQETQYF
TRBJ1-1,TRBV4-2,-,CASSHNSKAPNTEAFF
TRBJ1-6,TRBV11-2,-,CASGLEDYDSFNSPLHF
TRBJ1-1,TRBV5-1,-,CASSLGRVAFF
TRBJ1-1,TRBV5-1,-,CASTQGQMNTEAFF
TRBJ2-3,TRBV5-1,-,CASSKARVTSTDTQYF
TRBJ2-3,TRBV4-1,-,CASSPSYSSTDTQYF
TRBJ1-5,TRBV4-1,-,CASSLGAGGNQPQHF
TRBJ2-3,TRBV4-2,once,CASSQGVPDTQYF
TRBJ2-7,TRBV11-2,-,CASSPLPDLSFEQYF